The 27 T cell receptor beta chains in this list originate from one sample, sequenced in a study of T-cell reconstitution after alpha-beta-depleted transplantation in children. The TCRbeta library was prepared with unique molecular identifiers. MiXCR, run by TCRdb on the PCR reads, gives a single entry per CDR3 protein. The sample has approximately 400,000 distinct CDR3 sequences; about a tenth are singletons. The material sequenced was PBMCs from the stem cell graft donor, taken from the stem cell graft. Source of these receptors: a human donor who donated a stem cell graft to a child with acute myeloid leukemia.

This clonotype was seen a few times. The rearrangement joins TRBV29-1 to TRBJ2-3, with D perhaps matching TRBD2 (7 bases). Germline-derived CDR1 and CDR2 are SQVTM and ANQGSEA. The CDR3 loop spans 12 amino acids. The CDR3 loop is CSQRGGSDTQYF. The CDR3 DNA sequence: TGCAGTCAAAGGGGGGGGTCAGATACGCAGTATTTT.

This clonotype occurred many times. J is TRBJ2-3 and V is TRBV7-2; D may be TRBD2 (5 bases). The germline V and J ends were trimmed by 3 bases and 0 bases, with 10 bases remaining between them. This CDR3 region has 15 residues. The V gene's germline CDR1 is SGHTA and CDR2 FQGNSA. The CDR3 sequence: CASSFQSGSTDTQYF. CDR3 DNA: TGTGCCAGCAGCTTTCAAAGCGGAAGCACAGATACGCAGTATTTT.

This clonotype was seen only a few times. V and J are TRBV29-1 and TRBJ1-2, with D uncertain. This CDR3 has 14 residues. V was cut by 4 bases and J by 8 bases, with 20 bases left in between. Germline values: CDR1 SQVTM, CDR2 ANQGSEA. The DNA of the CDR3 is TGCAGCGTTGGTCGTCGGCTAGCTACTCAGGGCTACACCTTC. This encodes CSVGRRLATQGYTF.

The rearrangement links TRBV4-3 to TRBJ2-6; D ambiguous. This CDR3 comprises 16 residues. V lost 4 bases and J 0 bases, leaving 10 bases between the germline ends. Germline CDR1 reads LGHNA; CDR2 reads YSLEER. The CDR3 DNA is TGCGCCAGCAGCCCGAGATTAGCCTCTGGGGCCAACGTCCTGACTTTC. As protein: CASSPRLASGANVLTF.

This clonotype occurred many times. This chain joins TRBV20-1 and TRBJ2-5, with unresolved D. The CDR3 totals 11 residues. Trimming stripped 6 bases from V and 2 bases from J, with 7 bases between. Germline V gives CDR1 DFQATT, CDR2 SNEGSKA (reference sequence). CDR3 DNA sequence: TGCAGTGCGCGCAGACAAGAGACCCAGTACTTC. The encoded protein is CSARRQETQYF.

There are a few counts of this clonotype. This chain connects TRBV15 to TRBJ1-3, with no clear D. The CDR3 contains 13 residues. Per the germline V gene, CDR1 is LNHNV and CDR2 is YYDKDF (reference sequence). V lost 5 bases, J lost 2 bases, and 7 bases lay in between. The CDR3: CATSGLAGNTIYF. CDR3 sequence (DNA): TGTGCCACCAGCGGATTGGCTGGAAACACCATATATTTT.

This clonotype was observed at least ten times. This chain joins TRBV20-1 and TRBJ2-1; D gene uncertain. The CDR3 runs to 12 residues. The germline CDR1 and CDR2 sequences are DFQATT and SNEGSKA (reference sequence). Trimming removed 3 bases from V and 5 bases from J, with 8 bases in between. Written as DNA, the CDR3 is TGCAGTGCTAGCTTCAGCCACAATGAGCAGTTCTTC. Its protein product is CSASFSHNEQFF.

This clonotype was seen a few times. The J gene is TRBJ2-5, the V gene TRBV12-3 or TRBV12-4; no reliable D call. V was trimmed by 11 bases and J by 5 bases, leaving 15 bases between them. The CDR3 sequence is 12 residues long. CDR3 bases: TGTGCCCGCAAGCAACTCGGGGAGACCCAGTACTTC. Protein product: CARKQLGETQYF.

This clonotype was counted a few times. V gene TRBV4-3 combines with J gene TRBJ2-1; D may be TRBD2 (5 bases). The CDR3 runs to 18 residues. V lost 2 bases, J lost 1 base, and 18 bases lay in between. Germline assignment: CDR1 LGHNA and CDR2 YSLEER. CDR3 nucleotides: TGCGCCAGCAGCCAACTCTGGAGGCTAATAACTTCCTACAATGAGCAGTTCTTC. Amino acid sequence: CASSQLWRLITSYNEQFF.

This sequence joins TRBV12-3 or TRBV12-4 and TRBJ2-2, with D maybe TRBD1 (6 bases). Trimming took off 2 bases at V and 2 bases at J, with 12 bases between the two ends. This CDR3 spans 16 amino acids. The CDR3 DNA follows: TGTGCCAGCAGTTTAAACGGACAGATAAACACCGGGGAGCTGTTTTTT. Its translation is CASSLNGQINTGELFF.

This clonotype came up a few times. The chain carries TRBV20-1 and TRBJ1-5; no clear D. This CDR3 has 13 amino acids. The V and J ends lost 4 bases and 2 bases respectively, with 9 bases between them. Germline CDR1 and CDR2: DFQATT and SNEGSKA (reference sequence). DNA of the CDR3: TGCAGTGCTACCGGGGTTGGCAATCAGCCCCAGCATTTT. Protein sequence: CSATGVGNQPQHF.

This clonotype was observed a handful of times. The CDR3 region has the DNA TGTGCCAGCAGCTTAGATTTTCGAGGGGGACCTGGCAATGAGCAGTTCTTC. This translates into CASSLDFRGGPGNEQFF. This chain uses TRBV7-8 with TRBJ2-1, with D tentatively TRBD1 (6 bases). CDR3 size: 17 residues. V lost 1 base to trimming and J lost 6 bases, with 19 bases between them. Germline values: CDR1 SGHVS, CDR2 FQNEAQ. Using reference TRBV7-8 and TRBJ2-1 for the parts outside the CDR3, the full variable domain is GAGVSQSPRYKVAKRGQDVALRCDPISGHVSLFWYQQALGQGPEFLTYFQNEAQLDKSGLPSDRFFAERPEGSVSTLKIQRTQQEDSAVYLCASSLDFRGGPGNEQFFGPGTRLTVL.

The rearrangement joins TRBV20-1 to TRBJ1-1, with D possibly matching TRBD1 (6 bases). Germline V gene lookup returns CDR1 DFQATT and CDR2 SNEGSKA (reference sequence). V lost 6 bases and J 1 base, leaving 18 bases between the germline ends. This CDR3 is 15 amino acids long. CDR3: CSARPVGQPNTEAFF. For the CDR3, the DNA is TGCAGTGCCAGACCTGTGGGACAACCGAACACTGAAGCTTTCTTT.

Only a few counts were recorded for this clonotype. DNA for the CDR3: TGTGCCAGCACGAACAAAGAGACCCAGTACTTC. Amino acid sequence: CASTNKETQYF. The chain joins TRBV12-3 or TRBV12-4 to TRBJ2-5; D not certain. The V and J ends lost 7 bases and 3 bases respectively, with 6 bases between them. The CDR3 length is 11 residues.

This clonotype was seen a handful of times. The CDR3 bases are TGTGCCAGCAGCACCGGGGCCTCAGGAAAACTGTTTTTT. Residues: CASSTGASGKLFF. The genes are TRBV7-2 and TRBJ1-4; possibly TRBD1 for D (5 bases). CDR1 is SGHTA and CDR2 is FQGNSA in the germline V gene. This CDR3 region has 13 residues. Trimming shortened V by 5 bases and J by 10 bases, and 14 bases separated the two germline ends.

This chain joins TRBV15 and TRBJ2-1, with 8 bases lining up with TRBD2. The CDR3 length is 15 residues. After removal of 5 bases from V and 4 bases from J, the junction contained 7 bases not matched to a gene. From germline, CDR1 is LNHNV and CDR2 YYDKDF (reference sequence). The CDR3 spells CATSGRLATYNEQFF. In DNA form, the CDR3 reads TGTGCCACCAGCGGTCGACTAGCGACATACAATGAGCAGTTCTTC.

The rearrangement joins TRBV20-1 to TRBJ2-1; the match to TRBD2 covers 9 bases. J was trimmed by 6 bases and V by 3 bases; bases with no gene match: 6. This CDR3 is built from 14 residues. CDR1 is DFQATT and CDR2 is SNEGSKA in the germline V gene (reference sequence). The CDR3 DNA follows: TGCAGTGCTAGCGCCCTAGCGGGGTTCAATGAGCAGTTCTTC. This sequence encodes CSASALAGFNEQFF.

This clonotype was detected only a few times. This chain links TRBV5-1 with TRBJ2-3, with D possibly TRBD2 on 6 matching bases. The CDR3 spans 17 residues. With 4 bases removed from V and 6 bases from J, the gap between germline ends came to 24 bases. The V gene's germline CDR1 is SGHRS and CDR2 YFSETQ. The CDR3 DNA sequence: TGCGCCAGCAGCACAGTGACTAGTGCACACCAGGTTGATACGCAGTATTTT. This gives the protein CASSTVTSAHQVDTQYF.

This clonotype was seen a handful of times. The V gene is TRBV6-1, the J gene TRBJ2-1, with D possibly TRBD2 on 6 matching bases. Germline CDR1 reads MNHNS; CDR2 reads SASEGT. Trimming removed 1 base from V and 14 bases from J, with 12 bases in between. The CDR3 runs 12 residues. Written as DNA, the CDR3 is TGTGCCAGCAGTGAAGGACTAGTGGAGGAGTTCTTC. This gives the protein CASSEGLVEEFF.

The rearrangement uses TRBV10-3 and TRBJ2-3; D is unresolved. CDR1 and CDR2 from the germline V gene are ENHRY and SYGVKD. This CDR3 has 11 amino acids. The V end was cut by 3 bases, the J end by 9 bases, with 7 bases between. The CDR3 region is CAISEKVTQYF. As DNA, the CDR3 is TGTGCCATCAGTGAAAAGGTGACGCAGTATTTT.

This clonotype was counted between two and nine times. This chain links TRBV4-1 with TRBJ2-7; D is uncertain. The CDR3 loop spans 15 amino acids. The V gene lost 2 bases and the J gene lost 1 base, with 12 bases spanning the gap. From germline, CDR1 is MGHRA and CDR2 YSYEKL. CDR3 sequence reads: CASSQRLVESYEQYF. CDR3 nucleotides: TGCGCCAGCAGCCAACGGTTGGTGGAATCCTACGAGCAGTACTTC.

The rearrangement uses TRBV29-1 and TRBJ2-2, with 11 bases aligning to TRBD2. From germline, CDR1 is SQVTM and CDR2 ANQGSEA. The CDR3 length is 15 residues. With 3 bases clipped from V and 5 bases from J, the junction kept 5 bases outside the gene matches. CDR3 sequence reads: CSVEGLAGGTGELFF. CDR3 DNA: TGCAGCGTTGAGGGTCTAGCGGGAGGAACCGGGGAGCTGTTTTTT.

The sample holds a few counts of this clonotype. CDR3 loop: CASSLKGATEAFF. CDR3 coding DNA: TGCGCCAGCAGCTTGAAGGGGGCCACTGAAGCTTTCTTT. The chain recombines TRBV5-1 with TRBJ1-1; TRBD1 agrees at 7 bases. The length of the CDR3 is 13 residues. Unmatched junction bases numbered 1, after V lost 1 base and J lost 4 bases. Germline loops: CDR1 SGHRS, CDR2 YFSETQ.

This clonotype was seen only a few times. The gene calls are TRBV7-3 and TRBJ2-2; 8 nucleotides match TRBD1. The CDR3 sequence is 14 residues long. Germline CDR1 reads SGHTA; CDR2 reads FQGTGA. J was trimmed by 3 bases and V by 5 bases; bases with no gene match: 2. This CDR3 reads CASSKDRDTGELFF. In DNA form, the CDR3 reads TGTGCCAGCAGCAAGGACAGGGACACCGGGGAGCTGTTTTTT.

The gene calls are TRBV6-1 and TRBJ1-2, with a weak D call TRBD1 (5 bases). Trimming took 1 base from V and 6 from J, leaving 9 bases between them. The V gene's germline CDR1 is MNHNS and CDR2 SASEGT. The CDR3 extends over 13 amino acids. The CDR3 nucleotides are TGTGCCAGCAGTGAAGGGGACGTAGATGGCTACACCTTC. The encoded protein is CASSEGDVDGYTF.

This rearrangement joins TRBV12-3 or TRBV12-4 to TRBJ2-5, with D maybe TRBD1 (6 bases). Deletions cut 3 bases from V and 5 bases from J, with 13 bases between. This CDR3 has 14 amino acids. CDR3 in amino acids: CASSFRGGRETQYF. CDR3 nucleotides: TGTGCCAGCAGTTTCAGGGGTGGTCGGGAGACCCAGTACTTC.

This chain joins TRBV5-1 and TRBJ2-1, with D perhaps given as TRBD1 or TRBD2 (5 bases each). With 4 bases removed from V and 0 bases from J, the gap between germline ends came to 11 bases. Germline V lookup: CDR1 SGHRS, CDR2 YFSETQ. The CDR3 runs to 15 residues. Here the CDR3 reads CASSVTGTSYNEQFF. The CDR3, as DNA: TGCGCCAGCAGCGTAACGGGGACCTCCTACAATGAGCAGTTCTTC.